This T cell receptor (beta chain) was identified in a study of cytomegalovirus exposure and HLA in healthy donors (dated by TCRdb to the late 2010s). Study-level background: According to an earlier analysis of 587 of the donors, roughly 180 million T cells yielded 117 million unique TCR beta sequences and about 300 Gb of sequence data. About 280 gigabases of sequencing data and tens of millions of unique TCR sequences were included in an early release covering around 650 HLA-typed donors. Among the approximately 430 genotyped donors, under 90% belonged to the genetic ancestry cluster associated with self-reported Caucasian donors. The study aimed to test whether cataloging public T cell receptors could reveal signatures of past pathogen exposure. The study used immunosequencing to profile the T cell repertoires of more than 650 subjects and linked those repertoires to cytomegalovirus serostatus. Along with the approximately 670-subject first cohort, a separate validation cohort of over a hundred different subjects was used. To predict cytomegalovirus infection status, the study brought together high-throughput TCR immunosequencing, statistical association of individual TCRs with disease status, and machine learning. A later analysis re-analyzed previously published TCR beta repertoires from 666 donors and added high-resolution HLA genotyping to study TCR occurrence patterns. The later analysis used no new phenotypic data to find candidate immune exposures, relying instead on TCR beta sequences and their occurrence across donors. An earlier analysis of about 620 of the donors applied high-throughput TCR beta sequencing to assess whether each TCR beta V gene segment acted as functional or pseudogenic. Donor age, sex, ethnicity and CMV serostatus were compiled alongside the repertoire data. A later genetic analysis took genome-wide SNP genotypes for about 55% of the roughly 670 donors and used that subset as a discovery cohort. All discovery cohort repertoires had been generated on a single sequencing platform. HLA typing included class I and class II loci at four-digit resolution. The number of donors typed differed by locus, with about 629-640 for A, B, C, DRB1 and DQB1, approximately 500 for DQA1, about 610 for DPA1, and around 460 for DPB1. Because of strong linkage in the cohort, roughly five DR-DQ haplotypes were treated as single units for association and clustering. Among 300 to 500 genotyped donors of the cohort, an average of around 220,000 unique TCR beta nucleotide sequences was sequenced per donor, of which roughly 18% were non-productive.

On this clone itself: Its antigen is still unknown. No per-base quality is available; no much larger clone lies one base away.

The cohort was made up of around 720 healthy bone marrow donors. All cohort members were sampled while nominally healthy, although unrecorded immune exposures were likely present. The donor tested CMV seropositive and was one of the 289 seropositive cohort members. Every donor gave a peripheral blood sample, and the peripheral blood mononuclear cells from that sample were used for TCR beta sequencing. Genomic DNA was extracted from the blood cell samples with the Qiagen DNeasy Blood Extraction Kit. The full study reports these points: The cohort was sequenced for TCR beta chains only, and without alpha or paired-chain data the features that could be detected were limited. A group of highly shared sequence variants was considered likely to be a technical artifact of the sequencing pipeline. The only immune exposure information available for the cohort was CMV serostatus. V-gene and J-gene trimming of TCR beta chains was associated with a missense DCLRE1C variant in a later genetic analysis, and the association was replicated in an independent cohort. In an earlier analysis of fewer than 750 of the donors, most TCR beta V segments were observed in productive rearrangements about 87% or about 30% of the time, broadly matching IMGT annotations. Some IMGT-functional V segments, including TRBV6-2 and TRBV6-3, could not be told apart with the 87-base-pair reads, so those segments were excluded. Most TCR sequences were seen in very few donors, while some public TCRs were found in many individuals. Assigning TCR associations to individual alleles was difficult when HLA alleles, especially DR and DQ, strongly co-occurred. In a later genetic analysis, fewer N-insertions in productive TCRs were reported among donors in an Asian-associated ancestry cluster than the roughly 700-donor mean. The authors suggested that the approach could potentially be extended to other disease states and immunological phenotypes. A few of the identified cytomegalovirus-associated TCR beta chains were confirmed in vitro to be specific for cytomegalovirus antigens. In a later analysis, some 18,000 TCR beta sequences were associated with specific HLA alleles at a false discovery rate of 0.05. In a later analysis, TCR association rates were found to vary across HLA loci, with the most associated TCRs seen for DRB1 alleles and the fewest for HLA-C alleles. A later analysis found that most CMV-associated TCR beta chains appeared HLA-restricted, with HLA associations seemingly driven largely by CMV exposure. The study listed 150 to 200 TCR beta chains as associated with cytomegalovirus. The earlier analysis of about 600 of the donors excluded over 15 rarely observed V segments, including chromosome 9 orphons, because counts were too low. Linkage disequilibrium might explain the correlated functional status among segregating V segments, but an unknown experimental factor could not be ruled out. A further reported finding was that TCR beta sequences accurately predicted the HLA-A and HLA-B alleles for most subjects in the first cohort. Sequencing depth was assumed to be roughly uniform across donors in the presence/absence analyses, though that assumption may not hold. Compared with equally common non-associated chains, HLA-associated TCR beta chains in a later analysis were more clonally expanded and had lower generation probabilities. In a later analysis, several top co-occurrence clusters were reported to appear linked to parvovirus B19, influenza, CMV and Epstein-Barr virus. Because HLA typing was unavailable for some donors at each locus, only the typed subset was used in association tests. The classifier was reported to diagnose cytomegalovirus status with high specificity and sensitivity in both the original and validation cohorts.

Libraries were built with the immunoSEQ multiplex PCR assay. For the multiplex PCR, a mixture combining 60 forward primers for TCR Vbeta segments and 13 reverse primers for TCR Jbeta segments was used. Amplification of the CDR3 region of rearranged TCR beta genes was performed with a multiplex PCR assay on genomic DNA. On the Illumina HiSeq System, the amplified TCR beta libraries were sequenced as 87-base-pair reads. The authors processed their data as follows. A later analysis counted some 74 million unique TCR beta chains across the 650 to 800 repertoires, and around 9.9 million of these chains were shared by at least two donors. To remove PCR and sequencing errors, raw reads were error-corrected and collapsed into unique sequences using a nearest-neighbor algorithm that merged closely related sequences. CDR3 sequences were aligned to IMGT reference sequences to assign V, D and J gene segments. Each retained sequence needed at least a six-nucleotide match to both a V gene segment and a J gene segment. Rearrangements were called productive when the CDR3 lacked stop codons and stayed in frame with V and J; all others were non-productive. Following IMGT convention, CDR3 was defined as the stretch from the second conserved V-encoded cysteine up to the conserved J-encoded phenylalanine. The earlier analysis of 500 to 600 of the donors excluded sequences that lacked an unambiguous match to a single V gene segment. An earlier analysis of just under 600 of the donors called V segments functional above 56.7% productive rearrangements and segregating when the between-donor standard deviation exceeded 5%. To diagnose cytomegalovirus status from the catalog of TCR beta chain sequences, a statistical classification framework was built. A later analysis assigned V and J genes by comparing TCR nucleotide sequences with IMGT/GENE-DB human TR gene sequences. Using the TCRdist pipeline, a later analysis assigned CDR3 sequences along with most-parsimonious VDJ recombination scenarios. In a later analysis, each TCR beta chain was defined by its CDR3 amino acid sequence together with its V-gene family, and reads without a unique V-gene family were excluded. A later analysis removed 600 or so highly shared, low-generation-probability nucleotide sequences to deal with suspected cross-contamination and a sequencing artifact. For each public chain, a later analysis derived a clonal expansion index from normalized ranks of inferred template counts within each repertoire. A later analysis computed generation probabilities with a VDJ recombination model fitted to out-of-frame rearrangements, and checked the results against IGoR. Hypergeometric tests were used in a later analysis to score TCR-TCR, TCR-HLA and TCR-CMV co-occurrence, with a repertoire-size bias correction applied to the TCR pairs. A later analysis estimated false discovery rates by permuting HLA or CMV assignments 20 times. In a later analysis, co-occurring TCRs were grouped using DBSCAN, with TCRdist sequence similarity added in when clustering inside HLA-allele-positive subsets. For co-occurrence clustering, repertoires with fewer than 30,000 or more than 120,000 public chains were excluded, along with five repertoires with anomalous nucleotide sharing. In TCRdb, the immuneACCESS table is reduced to in-frame sequences with V and J assigned. These tables do not hold every clone; where another copy was compared, an unresolved V gene accounts for under half, and the others remain unexplained. The V and J calls and the clone size are those of that table, but D and trimming were determined from the DNA. The sample yields 130,000 or so clones; 77% were counted once. 3.5% to 5% of the sample belongs to the ten largest clones.

Inclusive of the bounding cysteine and phenylalanine, the CDR3 is 12 residues long. Only the CDR3 DNA is retained, 36 bases long and in frame from the first base. Between the V and J ends, shortened by 7 bases and 5 bases respectively, the junction contains 11 bases. Via the germline V gene (reference sequence), CDR1 is MNHEY and CDR2 SMNVEV. The chain was built from TRBV27 and TRBJ2-5; TRBD1 is a weak D gene call, 6 bases matching. The receptor was isolated from a male donor in good health and CMV-seropositive. Sequences were obtained from PBMCs. The CDR3 has the sequence CASNRAGETQYF. The DNA reads TGTGCCAGCAACAGGGCTGGTGAGACCCAGTACTTC.